This TCR beta chain was documented in a study of blood T cell repertoires in COVID-19. There are 16 residues in the CDR3. V dropped 4 bases and J dropped 2; count of bases not matched to a gene: 5. Per the germline V gene, CDR1 is LGHDT and CDR2 is YNNKEL (reference sequence). Assay used: immunoSEQ multiplex PCR; TCRdb lists only in-frame clones, some missing. The sample consists of under 250,000 clones, roughly nine tenths of them appearing once. The chain carries TRBV3-1 (or the pseudogene TRBV3-2) and TRBJ2-6, with 7 bases identical to TRBD1. The sequence derives from a woman under 30 in a cohort exposed to, infected with or recovered from COVID-19 (not recorded which). The sequenced material came from PBMCs or T cells enriched from blood (not recorded which). The CDR3 is CASSRDRVAGANVLTF. CDR3 nucleotide sequence: TGTGCCAGCAGCCGCGACAGGGTGGCTGGGGCCAACGTCCTGACTTTC.